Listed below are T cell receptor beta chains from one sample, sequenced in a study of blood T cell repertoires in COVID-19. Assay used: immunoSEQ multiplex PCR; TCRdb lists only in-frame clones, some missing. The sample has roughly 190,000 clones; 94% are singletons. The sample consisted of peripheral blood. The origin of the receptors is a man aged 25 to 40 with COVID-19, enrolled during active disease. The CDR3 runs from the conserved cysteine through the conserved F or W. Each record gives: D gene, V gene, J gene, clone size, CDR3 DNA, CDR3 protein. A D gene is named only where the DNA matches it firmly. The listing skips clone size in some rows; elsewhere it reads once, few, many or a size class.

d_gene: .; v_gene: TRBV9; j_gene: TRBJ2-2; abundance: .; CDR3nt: TGTGCCAGCAGCGTCCGACAGGACCCGAACACCGGGGAGCTGTTTTTT; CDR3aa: CASSVRQDPNTGELFF
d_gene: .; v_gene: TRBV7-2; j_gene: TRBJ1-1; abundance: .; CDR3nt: TGTGCCAGCAGCTTACCTAGGGACACTTTGAACACTGAAGCTTTCTTT; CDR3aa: CASSLPRDTLNTEAFF
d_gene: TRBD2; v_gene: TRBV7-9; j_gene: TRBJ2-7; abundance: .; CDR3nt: TGTGCCAGCAGCGGCCCGGGACTAGCGGGGGCCTCCGAGCAGTACTTC; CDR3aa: CASSGPGLAGASEQYF
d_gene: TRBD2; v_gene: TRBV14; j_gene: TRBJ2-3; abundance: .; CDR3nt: TGTGCCAGCAGCCCATCACTAGCGGGGGGGCGGTATTTT; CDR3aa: CASSPSLAGGRYF
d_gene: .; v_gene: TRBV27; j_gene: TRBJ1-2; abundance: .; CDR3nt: TGTGCCAGCAGTCCGAGAGCCATCCTAGGAGGTGGCTACACCTTC; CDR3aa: CASSPRAILGGGYTF
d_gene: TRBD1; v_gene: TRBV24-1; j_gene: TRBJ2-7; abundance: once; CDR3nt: TGTGCCACCAGTGATCCGGGACAGGGGGAAGGACAGTACTTC; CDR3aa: CATSDPGQGEGQYF
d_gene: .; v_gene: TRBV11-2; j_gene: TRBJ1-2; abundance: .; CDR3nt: TGTGCCAGCAGCTTACTGAGGGGCGGGGATGGCTACACCTTC; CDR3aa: CASSLLRGGDGYTF
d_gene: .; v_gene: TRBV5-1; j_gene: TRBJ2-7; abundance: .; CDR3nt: TGCGCCAGCAGCTCGGACCCGCGGCCCGGGATCGAGCAGTACTTC; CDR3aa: CASSSDPRPGIEQYF
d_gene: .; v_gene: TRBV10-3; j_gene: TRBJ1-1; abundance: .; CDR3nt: TGTGCCATCAGTGAATCGGACGGGGGAGGGAACACTGAAGCTTTCTTT; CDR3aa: CAISESDGGGNTEAFF
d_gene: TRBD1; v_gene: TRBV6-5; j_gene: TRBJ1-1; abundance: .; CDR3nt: TGTGCCAGCAGTCAACAGGGGGTCGGGGGCACTGAAGCTTTCTTT; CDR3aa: CASSQQGVGGTEAFF
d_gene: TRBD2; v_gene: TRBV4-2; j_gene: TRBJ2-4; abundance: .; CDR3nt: TGTGCCAGCAGCCAAGAGCGGGGGGGGCTCCCCAAAAACATTCAGTACTTC; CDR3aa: CASSQERGGLPKNIQYF
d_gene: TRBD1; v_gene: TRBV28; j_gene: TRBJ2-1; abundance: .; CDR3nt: TGTGCCAGCAGTTCGCCAGGTGAGGGGGCCTCCTACAATGAGCAGTTCTTC; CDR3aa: CASSSPGEGASYNEQFF
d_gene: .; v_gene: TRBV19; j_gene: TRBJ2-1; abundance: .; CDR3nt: TGTGCCAGTAGTATATGGTACAGCTCCTACAATGAGCAGTTCTTC; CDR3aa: CASSIWYSSYNEQFF
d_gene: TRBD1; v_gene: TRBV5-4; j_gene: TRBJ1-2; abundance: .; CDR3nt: TGTGCCAGCAGCTTGAGATATGGACAGGGGGATGGTGGCTACACCTTC; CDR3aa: CASSLRYGQGDGGYTF
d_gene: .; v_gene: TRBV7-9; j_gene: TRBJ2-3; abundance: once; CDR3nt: TGTGCCAGCAGCATCCCCCCGGCAGATACGCAGTATTTT; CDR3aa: CASSIPPADTQYF
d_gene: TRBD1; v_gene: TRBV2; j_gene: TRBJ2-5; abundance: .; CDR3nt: TGTGCCAGCACCCGGACAGGGAGGTTACTTCGAGAGACCCAGTACTTC; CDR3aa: CASTRTGRLLRETQYF
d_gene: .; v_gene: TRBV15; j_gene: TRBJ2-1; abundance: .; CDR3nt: TGTGCCACCAGCAGAGACAGGGGCTCCTACAATGAGCAGTTCTTC; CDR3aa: CATSRDRGSYNEQFF
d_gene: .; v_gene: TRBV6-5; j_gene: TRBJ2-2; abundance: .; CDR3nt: TGTGCCAGCAGTTACAGGACAGTTAACACCGGGGAGCTGTTTTTT; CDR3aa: CASSYRTVNTGELFF
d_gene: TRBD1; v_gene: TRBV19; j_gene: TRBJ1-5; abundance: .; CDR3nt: TGTGCCAGTAACCCCACCCGGGACAGGGCTTCGGATCAGCCCCAGCATTTT; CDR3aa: CASNPTRDRASDQPQHF
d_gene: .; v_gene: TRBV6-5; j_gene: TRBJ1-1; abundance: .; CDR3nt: TGTGCCAGCAGACGACCGGGATTGAACACTGAAGCTTTCTTT; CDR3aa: CASRRPGLNTEAFF
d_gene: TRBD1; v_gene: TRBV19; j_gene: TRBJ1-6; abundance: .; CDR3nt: TGTGCCAGTAGTGATCGGACAGGGGGAAGCTCACCCCTCCACTTT; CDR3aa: CASSDRTGGSSPLHF
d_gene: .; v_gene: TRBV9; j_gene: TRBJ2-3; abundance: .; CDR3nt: TGTGCCAGCAGTGCCGGGGAGTTCACAGATACGCAGTATTTT; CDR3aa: CASSAGEFTDTQYF
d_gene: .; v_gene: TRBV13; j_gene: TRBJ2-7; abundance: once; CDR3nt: TGTGCCAGCAGCACCCCGGGGGTTACCTACGAGCAGTACTTC; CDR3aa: CASSTPGVTYEQYF
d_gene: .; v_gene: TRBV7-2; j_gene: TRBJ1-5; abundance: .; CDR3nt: TGTGCCAGCAGCCCCCGCGGTAATCAGCCCCAGCATTTT; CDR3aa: CASSPRGNQPQHF
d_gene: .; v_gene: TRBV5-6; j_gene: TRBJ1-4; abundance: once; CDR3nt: TGTGCCAGCAGCTTGGGCCCCCCCAGGCCGATTAATGAAAAACTGTTTTTT; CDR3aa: CASSLGPPRPINEKLFF
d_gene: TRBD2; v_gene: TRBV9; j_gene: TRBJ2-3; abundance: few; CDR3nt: TGTGCCAGCAGCGTAGCTAACGGACTAGCGGGGGGAGATACGCAGTATTTT; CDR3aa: CASSVANGLAGGDTQYF
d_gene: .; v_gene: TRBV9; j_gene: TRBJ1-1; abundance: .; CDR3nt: TGTGCCAGCAGCGTAGGGGGGGACCAGAACACTGAAGCTTTCTTT; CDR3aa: CASSVGGDQNTEAFF
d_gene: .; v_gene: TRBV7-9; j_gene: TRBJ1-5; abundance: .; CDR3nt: TGTGCCAGCAGCCCGTTCAGTAATCAGCCCCAGCATTTT; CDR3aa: CASSPFSNQPQHF
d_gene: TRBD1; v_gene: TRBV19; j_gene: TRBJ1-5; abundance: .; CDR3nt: TGTGCCAGTAGCCATGACAGGGTCGGGGGTCAGCCCCAGCATTTT; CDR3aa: CASSHDRVGGQPQHF
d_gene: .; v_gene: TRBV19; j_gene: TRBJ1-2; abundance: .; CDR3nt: TGTGCCAGTGGGCCGATCTCGGGCGGGGGACAAAATAACTATGGCTACACCTTC; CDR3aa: CASGPISGGGQNNYGYTF
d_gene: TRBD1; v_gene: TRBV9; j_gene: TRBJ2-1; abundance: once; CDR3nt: TGTGCCAGCAGCGCGTCAGGGGGAAACAATGAGCAGTTCTTC; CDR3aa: CASSASGGNNEQFF
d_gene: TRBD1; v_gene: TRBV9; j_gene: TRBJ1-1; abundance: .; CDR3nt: TGTGCCAGCAGCGTAGAGGACAGGGTGACTGAAGCTTTCTTT; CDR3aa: CASSVEDRVTEAFF
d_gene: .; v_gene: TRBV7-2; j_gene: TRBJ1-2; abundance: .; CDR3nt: TGTGCCAGCAGCTTCAGAGGGGCAGGGAGGGATCGCTACACCTTC; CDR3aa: CASSFRGAGRDRYTF
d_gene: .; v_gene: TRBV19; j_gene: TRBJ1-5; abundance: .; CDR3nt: TGTGCCAGTAGTAGGGGGGGTGGCAATCAGCCCCAGCATTTT; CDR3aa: CASSRGGGNQPQHF
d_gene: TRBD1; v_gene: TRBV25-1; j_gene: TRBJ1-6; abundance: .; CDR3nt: TGTGCCAGCAGTGCCTGGGGACAGAGCTCCTATAATTCACCCCTCCACTTT; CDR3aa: CASSAWGQSSYNSPLHF
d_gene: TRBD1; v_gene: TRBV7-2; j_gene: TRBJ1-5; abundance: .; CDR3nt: TGTGCCAGCAGAGCGGACAGGGGCAATCAGCCCCAGCATTTT; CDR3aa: CASRADRGNQPQHF
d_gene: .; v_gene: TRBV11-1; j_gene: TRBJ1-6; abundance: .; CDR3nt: TGTGCCAGCACGACGGGGGGCACCCTCCACTTT; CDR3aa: CASTTGGTLHF
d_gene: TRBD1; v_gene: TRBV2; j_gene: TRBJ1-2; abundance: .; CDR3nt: TGTGCCAGCAGTGAAGGACAGGGGAACGTTTATGGCTACACCTTC; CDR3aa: CASSEGQGNVYGYTF